These 25 T cell receptor beta chains originate from one sample sequenced in a study of blood T cell repertoires in COVID-19. Method: immunoSEQ multiplex PCR; TCRdb's copy keeps in-frame clones and lacks some. The sample yields about 160,000 clones, 80% to 90% seen once. Material for sequencing was peripheral blood. Receptors were obtained from a man between 65 and 79 years old with acute or convalescent COVID-19.

This chain joins TRBV7-9 and TRBJ1-2; no reliable D call. V lost 3 bases to trimming and J lost 1 base, with 9 bases between them. This CDR3 contains 14 residues. Germline CDR1 is SEHNR and CDR2 is FQNEAQ (reference sequence). CDR3: CASSLFEINYGYTF. For the CDR3, the DNA is TGTGCCAGCAGCTTGTTCGAGATTAACTATGGCTACACCTTC.

The chain combines TRBV10-3 with TRBJ1-5; D might be TRBD1 (5 bases). The germline gives CDR1 ENHRY, CDR2 SYGVKD. This CDR3 is built from 17 residues. V lost 0 bases and J 5 bases, leaving 17 bases between the germline ends. DNA of the CDR3: TGTGCCATCAGTGAGTCGATTCGAGCAGGGTGGCATCAGCCCCAGCATTTT. Its protein product is CAISESIRAGWHQPQHF.

The chain employs TRBV5-1 and TRBJ2-2, with TRBD2 identical over 11 bases. The CDR3 spans 15 residues. Trimming took 2 bases from V and 4 from J; bases not matched to a gene: 1. CDR1 is SGHRS, CDR2 YFSETQ, per germline. The CDR3 loop reads CASSFTSGSTGELFF. Written as DNA, the CDR3 is TGCGCCAGCAGCTTTACTAGCGGGAGCACCGGGGAGCTGTTTTTT.

This clone was picked up one time. The V and J genes are TRBV7-9 and TRBJ2-1; 9 bases are shared with TRBD2. The CDR3 has 15 amino acids. Germline V gene data show CDR1 as SEHNR and CDR2 as FQNEAQ (reference sequence). Trimming took 4 bases from V and 8 from J; bases not matched to a gene: 9. In nucleotides, the CDR3 is TGTGCCAGCAGCTCTCCCGGGACTAGCACATATGAGCAGTTCTTC. This sequence encodes CASSSPGTSTYEQFF.

V gene TRBV19 combines with J gene TRBJ2-7; 7 nucleotides line up with TRBD1. Germline lookup yields CDR1 LNHDA and CDR2 SQIVND (reference sequence). The CDR3 length is 15 residues. J lost 2 bases, V lost 0 bases, and 4 bases had no gene match. CDR3 loop: CASSIETGIAYEQYF. The DNA for the CDR3 is TGTGCCAGTAGTATAGAGACAGGGATTGCCTACGAGCAGTACTTC. The full variable domain, with the rest looked up from reference TRBV19 and TRBJ2-7, is DGGITQSPKYLFRKEGQNVTLSCEQNLNHDAMYWYRQDPGQGLRLIYYSQIVNDFQKGDIAEGYSVSREKKESFPLTVTSAQKNPTAFYLCASSIETGIAYEQYFGPGTRLTVT.

The V gene is TRBV5-1, the J gene TRBJ2-3, with a weak D call TRBD2 (5 bases). The CDR3 runs 16 residues. Germline V CDR1 and CDR2: SGHRS, YFSETQ. The germline V and J ends were trimmed by 0 bases and 0 bases, with 11 bases remaining between them. The CDR3 spells CASSLARGSSTDTQYF. The CDR3 DNA is TGCGCCAGCAGCTTGGCACGGGGATCTAGCACAGATACGCAGTATTTT.

The chain employs TRBV7-9 and TRBJ2-2; the D gene is possibly TRBD2 (6 bases). CDR1 and CDR2 (germline): SEHNR, FQNEAQ (reference sequence). V lost 5 bases and J lost 5, with 15 bases in between. There are 15 residues in the CDR3. The CDR3 coding sequence is TGTGCCAGCAGCCCAACTAGCCCCAGTACCGGGGAGCTGTTTTTT. Translated: CASSPTSPSTGELFF.

The chain uses TRBV18 and TRBJ2-7, with TRBD2 matching over 9 bases. Germline lookup yields CDR1 KGHSH and CDR2 LQKENI. V lost 1 base, J lost 2 bases, and 12 bases stayed unmatched. The CDR3 has 18 amino acids. The CDR3 coding sequence is TGTGCCAGCTCACCACAGGCTCCTAGCGGGATAAGTCCCTACGAGCAGTACTTC. Translated, it gives CASSPQAPSGISPYEQYF.

The gene calls are TRBV5-5 and TRBJ1-1; TRBD1 agrees at 7 bases. Germline CDR1 SGHKS, CDR2 YYEKEE (reference sequence). CDR3 length equals 15 residues. V trimming: 0 bases; J trimming: 6 bases; junction bases outside the gene matches: 8. The CDR3 is CASSLVPLTGSEAFF. The CDR3 DNA reads TGTGCCAGCAGCTTGGTCCCCCTGACAGGGTCTGAAGCTTTCTTT.

The chain is built from TRBV24-1 and TRBJ2-3, with TRBD1 identical over 10 bases. Germline V CDR1 and CDR2: KGHDR, SFDVKD. The length of the CDR3 is 16 residues. The junction had 8 bases not matched to a gene; V was cut back by 5 bases and J by 4 bases. CDR3 residues: CATSGAGTGESDTQYF. The CDR3 DNA reads as TGTGCCACCAGTGGGGCAGGGACAGGGGAGTCAGATACGCAGTATTTT.

V usage is TRBV7-2 and J usage is TRBJ2-3; D might be TRBD1 (5 bases). The CDR3 sequence is 13 residues long. Germline V gives CDR1 SGHTA, CDR2 FQGNSA. Trimming pared 2 bases from V and 4 bases from J, leaving 7 bases between. This CDR3 reads CASSLRRADTQYF. The CDR3 bases are TGTGCCAGCAGCTTACGCAGGGCAGATACGCAGTATTTT.

The rearrangement joins TRBV25-1 to TRBJ2-1; 8 nucleotides match TRBD1. The CDR3 totals 15 residues. V was clipped by 6 bases and J by 5 bases; unmatched bases: 9. The V gene's germline CDR1 is MGHDK and CDR2 SYGVNS. The CDR3: CASSRWTGSHNEQFF. In DNA form, the CDR3 reads TGTGCCAGCAGCCGTTGGACAGGGTCCCACAATGAGCAGTTCTTC.

CDR3 in amino acids: CASSIHPGLAGEAYNEQFF. CDR3 in DNA: TGTGCCAGTAGTATTCACCCTGGACTAGCGGGAGAGGCCTACAATGAGCAGTTCTTC. V is TRBV19 and J is TRBJ2-1; TRBD2 agrees at 13 bases. Germline values: CDR1 LNHDA, CDR2 SQIVND (reference sequence). The CDR3 totals 19 residues. V was clipped by 3 bases and J by 2 bases; unmatched bases: 10.

Of note for this clone: Other DNA sequences from this sample encode an identical CDR3 as well. The J gene is TRBJ2-5, the V gene TRBV5-4; a weak D match, TRBD1 (5 bases). V shed 0 bases and J shed 2 bases, with 8 bases lying between them. The CDR3 is made up of 14 amino acids. From germline, CDR1 is SGHNT and CDR2 YYREEE (reference sequence). CDR3 amino acids: CASSLVSGQETQYF. The CDR3 DNA reads as TGTGCCAGCAGCTTGGTGTCAGGGCAAGAGACCCAGTACTTC.

The J gene is TRBJ1-1, the V gene TRBV5-1, with TRBD1 as a possible D gene (6 bases). The CDR3 sequence is 15 residues long. Trimming cost V 2 bases and J 0 bases, with 11 bases left between them. CDR1 is SGHRS and CDR2 is YFSETQ in the germline V gene. CDR3 DNA: TGCGCCAGCAGCTTAAGAGGACAGCTGAACACTGAAGCTTTCTTT. Protein sequence: CASSLRGQLNTEAFF.

The chain is built from TRBV29-1 and TRBJ1-2; 9 bases line up with TRBD1. Germline CDR1 SQVTM, CDR2 ANQGSEA. V gave up 6 bases and J gave up 5 bases; unmatched junction bases: 7. The CDR3 runs 13 residues. CDR3 DNA sequence: TGCAGCGTGGGACAGGGAAGAGAATATGGCTACACCTTC. It codes for CSVGQGREYGYTF.

The genes are TRBV6-5 and TRBJ2-7, with 7 bases lining up with TRBD2. The V segment lost 6 bases and the J segment 7 bases; nucleotides outside the gene matches: 3. Looked up from germline, CDR1 is MNHEY and CDR2 is SVGAGI. This CDR3 is 11 amino acids long. The CDR3 here is CASSGGREQYF. The DNA of the CDR3 is TGTGCCAGCAGCGGGGGGAGGGAGCAGTACTTC.

V gene TRBV7-2 combines with J gene TRBJ2-3; 9 bases map to TRBD1. V gave up 5 bases and J gave up 2 bases; unmatched junction bases: 11. This CDR3 region has 17 residues. Per the germline V gene, CDR1 is SGHTA and CDR2 is FQGNSA. CDR3 loop: CASSPRTGALLTDTQYF. As DNA, the CDR3 is TGTGCCAGCAGCCCCCGGACAGGGGCCCTCCTCACAGATACGCAGTATTTT.

This sequence joins TRBV19 and TRBJ2-3; the match to TRBD2 covers 8 bases. Germline V gene lookup returns CDR1 LNHDA and CDR2 SQIVND (reference sequence). The CDR3 covers 15 residues. Trimming took 1 base from V and 3 from J; bases not matched to a gene: 3. The CDR3 coding sequence is TGTGCCAGTAGTATAGGCGGGAGGAGGACAGATACGCAGTATTTT. Translating gives CASSIGGRRTDTQYF.

This rearrangement joins TRBV29-1 to TRBJ2-2; unclear D gene. CDR1 SQVTM and CDR2 ANQGSEA come from the germline V gene. Trimming took 7 bases from V and 7 from J, leaving 16 bases between them. The CDR3 is 13 amino acids. CDR3 DNA: TGCAGCGGAGTTCACAGTTCTAACGGGGAGCTGTTTTTT. Amino acids: CSGVHSSNGELFF.

This chain uses TRBV28 with TRBJ2-7; 11 bases are shared with TRBD2. Trimming cost V 3 bases and J 7 bases; bases outside gene matches: 5. Germline-derived CDR1 and CDR2 are MDHEN and SYDVKM. This CDR3 has 14 residues. CDR3 loop: CASSFPGTSGEQYF. The CDR3 coding sequence is TGTGCCAGCAGTTTTCCCGGGACTAGCGGTGAGCAGTACTTC.

This chain links TRBV19 with TRBJ1-2; D ambiguous. V was pared by 7 bases and J by 4 bases, with 10 bases between. The CDR3 consists of 12 residues. Per germline, CDR1 LNHDA and CDR2 SQIVND (reference sequence). The CDR3 loop is CASTQEPYGYTF. The CDR3, as DNA: TGTGCCAGTACCCAGGAACCCTATGGCTACACCTTC.

The V call is TRBV12-3 or TRBV12-4, the J call TRBJ1-1; D unclear. The CDR3 length is 12 residues. Deletions cut 6 bases from V and 4 bases from J, with 9 bases between. The chain's CDR3 is CASSVISTEAFF. The CDR3 nucleotides read TGTGCCAGCAGCGTGATCAGCACTGAAGCTTTCTTT.

The chain has TRBV24-1 and TRBJ2-6; possible D gene TRBD1, 6 bases. Germline assignment: CDR1 KGHDR and CDR2 SFDVKD. The V gene lost 3 bases and the J gene lost 0 bases, with 14 bases spanning the gap. The CDR3 covers 18 residues. The CDR3 reads CATSDKFPDSSGANVLTF. CDR3 sequence (DNA): TGTGCCACCAGTGATAAATTCCCGGACAGCTCTGGGGCCAACGTCCTGACTTTC.

The CDR3, as DNA: TGTGCCAGCAGTCGCGACAGGGGCGCGATCGGTCAGCCCCAGCATTTT. It encodes CASSRDRGAIGQPQHF. The chain has TRBV6-2 or TRBV6-3 and TRBJ1-5; TRBD1 aligns across 8 bases. The V gene end was trimmed by 5 bases and the J gene end by 6 bases; junction bases not matched to a gene: 12. Germline loops: CDR1 MNHEY, CDR2 SVGEGT. The CDR3 has 16 residues.